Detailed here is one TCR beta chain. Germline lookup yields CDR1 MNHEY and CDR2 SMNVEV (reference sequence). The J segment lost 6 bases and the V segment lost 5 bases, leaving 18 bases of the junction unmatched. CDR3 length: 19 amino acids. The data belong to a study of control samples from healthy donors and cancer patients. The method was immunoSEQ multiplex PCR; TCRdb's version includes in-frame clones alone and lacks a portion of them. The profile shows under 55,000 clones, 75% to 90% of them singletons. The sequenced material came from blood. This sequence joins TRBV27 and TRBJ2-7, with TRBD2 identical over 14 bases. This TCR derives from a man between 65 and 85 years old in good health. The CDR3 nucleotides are TGTGCCAGCAGTCACCGACTAGCGGGAGGGCCTTCCTGGCTCTCCGAGCAGTACTTC. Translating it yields CASSHRLAGGPSWLSEQYF.